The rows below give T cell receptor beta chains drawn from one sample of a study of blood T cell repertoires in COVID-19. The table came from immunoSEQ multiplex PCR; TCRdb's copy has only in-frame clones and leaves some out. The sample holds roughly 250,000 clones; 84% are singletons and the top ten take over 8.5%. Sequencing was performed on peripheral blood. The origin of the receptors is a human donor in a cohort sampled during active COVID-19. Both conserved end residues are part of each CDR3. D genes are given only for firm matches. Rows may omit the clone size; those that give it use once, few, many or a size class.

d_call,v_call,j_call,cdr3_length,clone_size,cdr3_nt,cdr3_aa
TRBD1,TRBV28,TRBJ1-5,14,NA,TGTGCCAGCAGTTTACAGGGGGCCGGTCAGCCCCAGCATTTT,CASSLQGAGQPQHF
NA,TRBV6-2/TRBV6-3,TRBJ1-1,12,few,TGTGCCAGCAGCCCGAATCAAGGAGAGGCTTTCTTT,CASSPNQGEAFF
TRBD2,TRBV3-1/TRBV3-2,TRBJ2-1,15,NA,TGTGCCAGCAGCCACCCACTAGCGGGGGAAAATGAGCAGTTCTTC,CASSHPLAGENEQFF
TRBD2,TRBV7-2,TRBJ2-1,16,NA,TGTGCCAGCAGCAAAAGGGTCGGCGGCGGGAGGGATGAGCAGTTCTTC,CASSKRVGGGRDEQFF
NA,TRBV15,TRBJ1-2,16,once,TGTGCCACCAGCAGAGATACGATGGACAGAGGATATGGCTACACCTTC,CATSRDTMDRGYGYTF
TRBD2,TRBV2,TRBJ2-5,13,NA,TGTGCCAGCAGTGGTTCTAGCGGGGGGACCCAGTACTTC,CASSGSSGGTQYF
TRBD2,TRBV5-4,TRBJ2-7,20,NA,TGTGCCAGCAGCTTGCGGCTAGGGGGGGCCACTAGCGGGAGGGCCCACGAGCAGTACTTC,CASSLRLGGATSGRAHEQYF
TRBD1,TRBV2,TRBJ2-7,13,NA,TGTGCCAGCCAAAGACAGGGTCCGAACGAGCAGTACTTC,CASQRQGPNEQYF
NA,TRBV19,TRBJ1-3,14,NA,TGTGCCAGTAGTTGGGGCAGGGCGAGAAACACCATATATTTT,CASSWGRARNTIYF
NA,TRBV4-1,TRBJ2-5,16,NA,TGCGCCAGCAGCCGCGGAGGTCAGGGGCACCAAGAGACCCAGTACTTC,CASSRGGQGHQETQYF
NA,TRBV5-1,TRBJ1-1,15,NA,TGCGCCAGCAGCTTGGATGGCAGGCCGAACACTGAAGCTTTCTTT,CASSLDGRPNTEAFF
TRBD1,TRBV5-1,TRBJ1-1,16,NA,TGCGCCAGCAGCTTGGCCAGACAGGGAAAAAACACTGAAGCTTTCTTT,CASSLARQGKNTEAFF
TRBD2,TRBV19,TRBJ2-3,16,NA,TGTGCCAGTAGTATAAGGGCTAGCGGACGCACAGATACGCAGTATTTT,CASSIRASGRTDTQYF
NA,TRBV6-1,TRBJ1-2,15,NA,TGTGCCAGCAGTGAAATGGGGGCGCCCGGCTATGGCTACACCTTC,CASSEMGAPGYGYTF
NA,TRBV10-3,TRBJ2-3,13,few,TGTGCCATCAGACCTATGGTCGGAGATACGCAGTATTTT,CAIRPMVGDTQYF
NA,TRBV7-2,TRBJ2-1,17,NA,TGTGCCAGCAGCTTAGCGGGGGGGCGGCCCTCCTACAATGAGCAGTTCTTC,CASSLAGGRPSYNEQFF
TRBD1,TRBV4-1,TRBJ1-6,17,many,TGCGCCAGCAGCCAAGGGGTTGGGGGACAGGGGCTTTCACCCCTCCACTTT,CASSQGVGGQGLSPLHF